This T cell receptor beta chain is from a study of yellow fever vaccine responses in identical twins. The study, taken as a whole, reports: Twins' vaccine T cell responses reportedly seemed partly convergent and partly personalized.

MiXCR, run by TCRdb on the RT-PCR reads, gives a single entry per CDR3 protein. Among approximately 3,100 distinct CDR3 sequences listed, over 70% were seen once. This clonotype was seen a handful of times. The antigen remains unidentified. The CDR3 length is 13 residues. V was pared by 2 bases and J by 4 bases, with 6 bases between. Germline lookup yields CDR1 ENHRY and CDR2 SYGVKD. This TCR was sampled from a woman in her late teens or twenties who received the yellow fever vaccine. The sequencing used T cells from blood (PBMCs), unsorted or a sorted subset (not recorded which), collected before or after yellow fever vaccination (not recorded which). The rearrangement uses TRBV10-3 and TRBJ2-1; D is unclear. The CDR3 protein is CAISETRYNEQFF. Here the CDR3 DNA reads TGTGCCATCAGTGAGACGAGATACAATGAGCAGTTCTTC.